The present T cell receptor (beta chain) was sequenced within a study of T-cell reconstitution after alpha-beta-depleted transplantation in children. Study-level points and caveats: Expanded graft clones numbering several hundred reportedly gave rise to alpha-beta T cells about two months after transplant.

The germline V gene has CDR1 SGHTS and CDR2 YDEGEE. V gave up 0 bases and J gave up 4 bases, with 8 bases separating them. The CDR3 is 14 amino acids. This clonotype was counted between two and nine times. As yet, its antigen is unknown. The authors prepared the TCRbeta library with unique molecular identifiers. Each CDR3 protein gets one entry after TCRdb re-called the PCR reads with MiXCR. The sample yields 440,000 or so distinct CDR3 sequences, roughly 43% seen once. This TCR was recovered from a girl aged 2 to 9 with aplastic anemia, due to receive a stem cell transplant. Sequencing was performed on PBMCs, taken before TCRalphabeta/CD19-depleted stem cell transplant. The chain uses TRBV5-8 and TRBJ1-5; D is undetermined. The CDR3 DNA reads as TGTGCCAGCAGCTTGGAACAGAAAAATCAGCCCCAGCATTTT. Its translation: CASSLEQKNQPQHF.